These 17 T cell receptor beta chains were sequenced from one sample in a study of T-cell memory formation after mild COVID-19. Each CDR3 protein gets one entry after TCRdb re-called the 5' RACE reads with MiXCR. The sample carries hundreds of thousands of distinct CDR3 sequences, roughly 13% recorded once. Sequencing used PBMCs or a T cell subset sorted from them (not recorded which). Source of these receptors: a man between 18 and 35 years old who had mild COVID-19 (a few samples of this study predate the infection). Cell type and time point are not known.

This chain links TRBV24-1 with TRBJ2-7; TRBD1 is a possible D gene (5 bases). The V gene's germline CDR1 is KGHDR and CDR2 SFDVKD. The V and J ends lost 12 bases and 0 bases respectively, with 11 bases between them. The CDR3 length is 12 residues. The CDR3 region has the DNA TGTGCCGAGAGTAGGGGCTCCTACGAGCAGTACGTC. It is translated as CAESRGSYEQYV.

The V gene is TRBV18, the J gene TRBJ1-2; TRBD1 might be the D (5 bases). Germline V gene data show CDR1 as KGHSH and CDR2 as LQKENI. Trimming shortened V by 1 base and J by 7 bases, and 10 bases separated the two germline ends. The CDR3 extends over 13 amino acids. The DNA of the CDR3 is TGTGCCAGCTCACCACTGGGGGAGAGTGGCTACACCTTC. It encodes CASSPLGESGYTF.

The table lists this clonotype with a few counts. The chain joins TRBV4-1 to TRBJ2-7; 9 nucleotides line up with TRBD1. Per the germline V gene, CDR1 is MGHRA and CDR2 is YSYEKL. The CDR3 is made up of 16 amino acids. Trimming at V came to 0 bases and at J to 3 bases, leaving 6 bases not matched to a gene. CDR3 sequence (DNA): TGCGCCAGCAGCCAAGATGGGACAGGGCCATTCTACGAGCAGTACTTC. Translation: CASSQDGTGPFYEQYF.

The V gene is TRBV5-6, the J gene TRBJ2-7; TRBD2 is a possible D gene (5 bases). The CDR3 is made up of 13 amino acids. The V gene's germline CDR1 is SGHDT and CDR2 YYEEEE. Trimming left V 5 bases short and J 4 bases short, with 13 bases between. The CDR3 loop reads CASSSLALYEQYF. CDR3 in DNA: TGTGCCAGCAGTTCTCTAGCACTTTACGAGCAGTACTTC. The entire variable domain, with the rest obtained from reference TRBV5-6 and TRBJ2-7, is as follows: DAGVTQSPTHLIKTRGQQVTLRCSPKSGHDTVSWYQQALGQGPQFIFQYYEEEERQRGNFPDRFSGHQFPNYSSELNVNALLLGDSALYLCASSSLALYEQYFGPGTRLTVT.

V usage is TRBV6-6 and J usage is TRBJ2-2, with 12 nucleotides matching TRBD2. V shed 7 bases, J shed 6 bases, and the junction held 6 bases outside the gene matches. Germline lookup yields CDR1 MNHNY and CDR2 SVGAGI (reference sequence). CDR3 length equals 15 residues. The CDR3 DNA sequence: TGTGCCAGCATACACGGACTAGCGGGGTCCGGGGAGCTGTTTTTT. Protein product: CASIHGLAGSGELFF.

This chain uses TRBV6-6 with TRBJ1-6, with TRBD1 matching over 7 bases. J lost 3 bases, V lost 5 bases, and 1 base had no gene match. Germline-derived CDR1 and CDR2 are MNHNY and SVGAGI (reference sequence). This CDR3 spans 14 amino acids. CDR3 bases: TGTGCCAGCAGTCGACAGGGCTATAATTCACCCCTCCACTTT. This gives the protein CASSRQGYNSPLHF.

V usage is TRBV4-1 and J usage is TRBJ1-5, with D possibly TRBD1 on 5 matching bases. CDR3 length: 18 amino acids. V was trimmed by 0 bases and J by 4 bases, leaving 19 bases between them. In germline, CDR1 is MGHRA, CDR2 YSYEKL. CDR3 nucleotide sequence: TGCGCCAGCAGCCAAGATCCCGGGGGACGTGAACGAAATCAGCCCCAGCATTTT. Translated: CASSQDPGGRERNQPQHF.

The rearrangement uses TRBV5-4 and TRBJ1-2, with TRBD1 matching over 7 bases. The CDR3 has 14 amino acids. Germline trimming cut 4 bases from V and 4 bases from J; bases unmatched to any gene: 7. Germline V lookup: CDR1 SGHNT, CDR2 YYREEE (reference sequence). CDR3 sequence: CASSTQQGSYGYTF. The CDR3 DNA reads TGTGCCAGCAGCACACAACAGGGGTCCTATGGCTACACCTTC.

The chain is built from TRBV11-2 and TRBJ2-2, with 12 bases fitting TRBD2. Germline V gives CDR1 SGHAT, CDR2 FQNNGV. J gave up 5 bases and V 5 bases, and 6 bases lay outside the gene matches. This CDR3 comprises 16 residues. The CDR3 loop reads CASSALAGGLTGELFF. CDR3 DNA: TGTGCCAGCAGCGCTCTAGCGGGGGGGCTTACCGGGGAGCTGTTTTTT.

This chain uses TRBV5-1 with TRBJ2-7; perhaps TRBD1 as D (6 bases). The CDR3 has 15 residues. Germline V gene lookup returns CDR1 SGHRS and CDR2 YFSETQ. V was clipped by 0 bases and J by 2 bases, with 12 bases between them. The CDR3 protein is CASSLEPGQTYEQYV. In nucleotides, the CDR3 is TGCGCCAGCAGCTTGGAGCCGGGACAAACCTACGAGCAGTACGTC.

The V gene is TRBV4-3, the J gene TRBJ1-5; 8 nucleotides align to TRBD1. The CDR3 consists of 14 residues. Germline CDR1 and CDR2: LGHNA and YSLEER. Trimming at V came to 4 bases and at J to 9 bases, leaving 8 bases not matched to a gene. CDR3 in DNA: TGCGCCAGCAGCCCTACAGGGGGAGGGCGGCCCCAGCATTTT. Translated, it gives CASSPTGGGRPQHF.

This clonotype was observed many times. The rearrangement links TRBV4-1 to TRBJ2-1; TRBD2 matches at 7 bases. The V gene's germline CDR1 is MGHRA and CDR2 YSYEKL. This CDR3 has 12 amino acids. Germline trimming cut 4 bases from V and 8 bases from J; bases unmatched to any gene: 2. CDR3 coding DNA: TGCGCCAGCAGCCCGACTAGCCATGAGCAGTTCTTC. Amino acids: CASSPTSHEQFF.

This clonotype was recorded a few times. The conserved closing phenylalanine or tryptophan is absent in this CDR3, likely reflecting a read error. V gene TRBV28 combines with J gene TRBJ2-5; 7 bases are a match to TRBD2. Trimming at V came to 6 bases and at J to 4 bases, leaving 11 bases not matched to a gene. Looked up from germline, CDR1 is MDHEN and CDR2 is SYDVKM. The CDR3 covers 15 residues. The CDR3 spells CASRASSSGGETQYS. CDR3 bases: TGTGCCAGCAGGGCTTCTAGCTCGGGGGGAGAGACCCAGTACTCC.

This clonotype appeared a few times. The V call is TRBV28, the J call TRBJ2-7; TRBD1 agrees at 10 bases. The CDR3 sequence is 15 residues long. The V segment lost 4 bases and the J segment 1 base; nucleotides outside the gene matches: 4. The germline gives CDR1 MDHEN, CDR2 SYDVKM. The CDR3 here is CASSSTGGSSYEQYV. In DNA, the CDR3 is TGTGCCAGCAGTTCGACAGGGGGCTCGTCCTACGAGCAGTACGTC.

At least ten counts were recorded for this clonotype. V gene TRBV5-1 combines with J gene TRBJ2-3, with D tentatively TRBD2 (6 bases). The germline V and J ends were trimmed by 0 bases and 3 bases, with 8 bases remaining between them. The V gene's germline CDR1 is SGHRS and CDR2 YFSETQ. The CDR3 is 14 residues long. CDR3 in amino acids: CASSLGDLTDTQYF. The CDR3 DNA reads as TGCGCCAGCAGCTTGGGGGACTTAACAGATACGCAGTATTTT.

This clonotype was counted a few times. The chain employs TRBV5-1 and TRBJ1-1; the D gene is possibly TRBD1 (5 bases). V was pared by 4 bases and J by 3 bases, with 13 bases between. The CDR3 runs 14 residues. The V gene's germline CDR1 is SGHRS and CDR2 YFSETQ. The CDR3 spells CASSGQGEDTEAFF. The CDR3 DNA reads as TGCGCCAGCAGCGGCCAGGGTGAGGACACTGAAGCTTTCTTT.

This clonotype was detected many times. J is TRBJ2-1 and V is TRBV12-3 or TRBV12-4; unclear D gene. The ends were cut back, 3 bases at V and 4 bases at J, with 7 bases in the middle. The CDR3 runs to 13 residues. CDR3: CASSFGRYNEQFF. Written as DNA, the CDR3 is TGTGCCAGCAGTTTCGGCAGGTACAATGAGCAGTTCTTC.